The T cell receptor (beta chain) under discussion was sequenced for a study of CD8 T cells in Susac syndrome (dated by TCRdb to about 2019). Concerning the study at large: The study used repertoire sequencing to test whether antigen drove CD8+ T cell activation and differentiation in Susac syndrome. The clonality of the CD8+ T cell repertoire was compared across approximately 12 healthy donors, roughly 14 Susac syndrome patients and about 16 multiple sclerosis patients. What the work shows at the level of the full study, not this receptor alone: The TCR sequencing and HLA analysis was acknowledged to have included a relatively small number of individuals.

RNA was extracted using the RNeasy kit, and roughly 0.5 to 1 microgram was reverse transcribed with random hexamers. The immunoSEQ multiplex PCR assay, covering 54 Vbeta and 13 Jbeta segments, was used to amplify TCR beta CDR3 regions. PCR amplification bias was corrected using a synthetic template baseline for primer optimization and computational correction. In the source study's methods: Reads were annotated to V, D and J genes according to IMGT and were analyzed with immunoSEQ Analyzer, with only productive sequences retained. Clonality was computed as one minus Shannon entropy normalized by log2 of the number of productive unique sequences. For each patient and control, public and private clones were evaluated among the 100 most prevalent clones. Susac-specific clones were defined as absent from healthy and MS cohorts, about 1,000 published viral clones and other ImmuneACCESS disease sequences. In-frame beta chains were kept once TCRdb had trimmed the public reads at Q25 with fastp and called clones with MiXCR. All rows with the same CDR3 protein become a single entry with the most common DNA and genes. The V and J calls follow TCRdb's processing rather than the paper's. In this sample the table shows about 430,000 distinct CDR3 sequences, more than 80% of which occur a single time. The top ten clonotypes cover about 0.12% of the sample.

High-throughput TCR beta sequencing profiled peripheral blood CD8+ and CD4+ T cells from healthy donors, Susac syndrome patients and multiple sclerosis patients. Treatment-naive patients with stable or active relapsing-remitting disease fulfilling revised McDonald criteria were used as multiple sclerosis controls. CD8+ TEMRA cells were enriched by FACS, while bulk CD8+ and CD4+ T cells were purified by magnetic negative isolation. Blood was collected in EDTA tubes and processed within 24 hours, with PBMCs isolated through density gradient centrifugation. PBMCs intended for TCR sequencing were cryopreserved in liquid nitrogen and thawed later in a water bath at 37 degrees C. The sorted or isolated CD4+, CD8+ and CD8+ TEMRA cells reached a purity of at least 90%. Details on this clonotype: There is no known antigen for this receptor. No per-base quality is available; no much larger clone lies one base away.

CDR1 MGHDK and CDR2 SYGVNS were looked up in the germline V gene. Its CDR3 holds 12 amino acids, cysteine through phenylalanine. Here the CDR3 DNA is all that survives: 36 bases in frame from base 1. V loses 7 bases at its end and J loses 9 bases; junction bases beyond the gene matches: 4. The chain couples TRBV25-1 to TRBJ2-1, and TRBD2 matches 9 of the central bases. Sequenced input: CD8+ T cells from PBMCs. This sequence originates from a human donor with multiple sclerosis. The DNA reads TGTGCCAGCACGGCGGGAGGGCGTGAGCAGTTCTTC. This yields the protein CASTAGGREQFF.